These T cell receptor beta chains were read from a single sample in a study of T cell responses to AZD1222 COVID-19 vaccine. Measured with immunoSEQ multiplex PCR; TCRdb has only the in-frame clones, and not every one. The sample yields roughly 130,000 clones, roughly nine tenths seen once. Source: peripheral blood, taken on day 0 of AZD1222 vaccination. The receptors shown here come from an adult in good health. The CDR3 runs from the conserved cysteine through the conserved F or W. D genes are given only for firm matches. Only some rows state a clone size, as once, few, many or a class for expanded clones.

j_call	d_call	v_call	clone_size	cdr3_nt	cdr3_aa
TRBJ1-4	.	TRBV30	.	TGTGCCTGGAGTGCTCAAACTAATGAAAAACTGTTTTTT	CAWSAQTNEKLFF
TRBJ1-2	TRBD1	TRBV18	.	TGTGCCAGCTCCACTTCGGAGGGGGCGCACGGTGGCTACACCTTC	CASSTSEGAHGGYTF
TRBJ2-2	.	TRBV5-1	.	TGCGCCAGCAGCCCGATACGTCCCGGGGAGCTGTTTTTT	CASSPIRPGELFF
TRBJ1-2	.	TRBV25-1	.	TGTGCCAGCAGTGCATCGGGGCGCTACACCTTC	CASSASGRYTF
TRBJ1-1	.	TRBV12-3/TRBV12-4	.	TGTGCCAGCAGGTCAGGACAAGCTTATGAAGCTTTCTTT	CASRSGQAYEAFF
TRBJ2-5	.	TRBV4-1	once	TGCGCCAGCAGCCAAAGTGCAGGGATTTCGGAGACCCAGTACTTC	CASSQSAGISETQYF
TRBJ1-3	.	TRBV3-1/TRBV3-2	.	TGTGCCAGCAGCCACAGGGGTCCTAACACCATATATTTT	CASSHRGPNTIYF
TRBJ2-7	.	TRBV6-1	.	TGTGCCAGCAGTGAAGTCAGGGGACGGGAGCAGTACTTC	CASSEVRGREQYF
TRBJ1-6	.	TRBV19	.	TGTGCCAGTACCTGGGCCCAAAATTCACCCCTCCACTTT	CASTWAQNSPLHF
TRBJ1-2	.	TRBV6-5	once	TGTGCCAGCAGGGGTCAGGGAAGGTGGGGCTACACCTTC	CASRGQGRWGYTF
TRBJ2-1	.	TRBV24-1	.	TGTGCCACCAGTAAACTAAACAATGAGCAGTTCTTC	CATSKLNNEQFF
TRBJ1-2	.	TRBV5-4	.	TGTGCCAGCAGCTTGGACAGCCACTATGGCTACACCTTC	CASSLDSHYGYTF
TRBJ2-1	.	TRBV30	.	TGTGCCTGGAGAACTCGGATCCAAAACAATGAGCAGTTCTTC	CAWRTRIQNNEQFF
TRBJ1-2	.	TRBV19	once	TGTGCCAGTAGTAGAGGGGACTCAGCTAACTATGGCTACACCTTC	CASSRGDSANYGYTF
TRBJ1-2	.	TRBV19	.	TGTGCCCGATACGGCGGCTACACCTTC	CARYGGYTF
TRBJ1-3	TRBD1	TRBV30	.	TGTGCCTGGAGTTCTGGTCTAGCAGGACAGGCTGGAAACACCATATATTTT	CAWSSGLAGQAGNTIYF
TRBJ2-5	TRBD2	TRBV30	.	TGTGCCTGGAGTGTACCACGGGCGGGAGGAGAGACCCAGTACTTC	CAWSVPRAGGETQYF
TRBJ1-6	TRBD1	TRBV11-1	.	TGTGCCAGCAGCCGACGGGACAGGAATTCACCCCTCCACTTT	CASSRRDRNSPLHF
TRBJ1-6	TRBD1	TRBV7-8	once	TGTGCCAGCAGCCGACAGGGTGATTCACCCCTCCACTTT	CASSRQGDSPLHF
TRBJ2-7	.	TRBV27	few	TGTGCCAGCAGCCAAGGGACGATTCGTTACGAGCAGTACTTC	CASSQGTIRYEQYF
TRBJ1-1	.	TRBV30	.	TGTGCCTGGAAATTGAGGTTCACTGAAGCTTTCTTT	CAWKLRFTEAFF
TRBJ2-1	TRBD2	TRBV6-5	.	TGTGCCAGCAGTTACTCGCCCGGCGGGGGCTACAATGAGCAGTTCTTC	CASSYSPGGGYNEQFF
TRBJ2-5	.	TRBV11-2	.	TGTGCCAGCAGCTTATATGGGACCCAAGAGACCCAGTACTTC	CASSLYGTQETQYF
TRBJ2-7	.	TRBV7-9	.	TGTGCCAGCAGCTTAGAGGGGGGGAGAGAGCAGTACTTC	CASSLEGGREQYF
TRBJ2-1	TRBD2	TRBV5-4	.	TGTGCCAGCAGCGCCTGGGGTGCGGGGGATGAGCAGTTCTTC	CASSAWGAGDEQFF
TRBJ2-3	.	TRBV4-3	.	TGCGCCAGCAGCCAAGGGTTTGGAGGCACAGATACGCAGTATTTT	CASSQGFGGTDTQYF
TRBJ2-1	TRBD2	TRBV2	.	TGTGCCAGCAGGGTGGGACTAGCGAATGAGCAGTTCTTC	CASRVGLANEQFF
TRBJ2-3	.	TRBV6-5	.	TGTGCCAGCAGTTACCGAACAGATTGGGGCACAGATACGCAGTATTTT	CASSYRTDWGTDTQYF
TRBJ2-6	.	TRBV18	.	TGTGCCAGCTTAAACAGCTCTGGGGCCAACGTCCTGACTTTC	CASLNSSGANVLTF
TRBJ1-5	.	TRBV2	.	TGTGCCAGCAGTTCCTCTACAGGCCTGGGTTCAAATCAGCCCCAGCATTTT	CASSSSTGLGSNQPQHF
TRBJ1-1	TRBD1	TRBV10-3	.	TGTGCCATCAGTGGGACAGGGGAAGAGACTGAAGCTTTCTTT	CAISGTGEETEAFF
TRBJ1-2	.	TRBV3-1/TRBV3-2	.	TGTGCCAGCAGCCCATGGTCGGGTGGCTACACCTTC	CASSPWSGGYTF
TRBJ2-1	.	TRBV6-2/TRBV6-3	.	TGTGCCAGCAGTTACTCTTCTACTATGTTCTTC	CASSYSSTMFF
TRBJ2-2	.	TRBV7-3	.	TGTGCCAGCAGCCCAACGAGGACGGCCGCCGGGGAGCTGTTTTTT	CASSPTRTAAGELFF
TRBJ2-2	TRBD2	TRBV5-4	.	TGTGCCAGCAGCTTGGGCGGGGGGCTGGCCGGGGAGCTGTTTTTT	CASSLGGGLAGELFF
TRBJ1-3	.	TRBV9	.	TGTGCCAGCAGCATTTCGACAGAACATGGAAACACCATATATTTT	CASSISTEHGNTIYF
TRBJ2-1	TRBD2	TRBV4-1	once	TGCGCCAGCAGCCAAGAAGGCGGGAGCTCCTACAATGAGCAGTTCTTC	CASSQEGGSSYNEQFF
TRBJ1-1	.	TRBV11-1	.	TGTGCCAGCAGCTTAGCATGGGGGGCGAACACTGAAGCTTTCTTT	CASSLAWGANTEAFF
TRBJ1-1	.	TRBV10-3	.	TGTGCCATCACAAAACAGGGGAACACTGAAGCTTTCTTT	CAITKQGNTEAFF
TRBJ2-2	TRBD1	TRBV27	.	TGTGCCAGCAGTTTTGAGGGGACAGGGCGATCCGGGGAGCTGTTTTTT	CASSFEGTGRSGELFF
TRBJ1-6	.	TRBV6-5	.	TGTGCCACCCAGGAGGGGGTGAGTAATTCACCCCTCCACTTT	CATQEGVSNSPLHF
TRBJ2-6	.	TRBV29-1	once	TGCAGCGTTACAGACTCTGGGGCCAACGTCCTGACTTTC	CSVTDSGANVLTF
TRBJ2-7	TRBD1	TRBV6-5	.	TGTGCCATTCACAGGGGGCCGTCCTACGAGCAGTACTTC	CAIHRGPSYEQYF
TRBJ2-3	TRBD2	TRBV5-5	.	TGTGCCAGCAGCTTGGGCGGGAGGGCCGATACGCAGTATTTT	CASSLGGRADTQYF